This T cell receptor (beta chain) was identified in a study of cytomegalovirus exposure and HLA in healthy donors. Trimming took off 4 bases at V and 0 bases at J, with 16 bases between the two ends. Germline assignment: CDR1 LNHDA and CDR2 SQIVND (reference sequence). This CDR3 spans 17 amino acids. The PCR had 60 Vbeta and 13 Jbeta primers. The assay was immunoSEQ multiplex PCR, and TCRdb's table has in-frame clones only and misses some. In the table there are a few hundred thousand clones, 65% to 85% of which are singletons. Whole-study results and caveats: Indistinguishable V segments such as TRBV6-2 and TRBV6-3 were excluded.

This clone has only one observation. Its matching antigen is unknown. The rearrangement joins TRBV19 to TRBJ1-5, with D uncertain. This TCR was recovered from a man under 40 in good health and CMV-seronegative. Input material: PBMCs. CDR3 loop: CASSKLQAPYSNQPQHF. The CDR3 DNA is TGTGCCAGTAGTAAATTGCAGGCACCTTATAGCAATCAGCCCCAGCATTTT. Together with reference TRBV19 and TRBJ1-5, the CDR3 gives the full variable domain: DGGITQSPKYLFRKEGQNVTLSCEQNLNHDAMYWYRQDPGQGLRLIYYSQIVNDFQKGDIAEGYSVSREKKESFPLTVTSAQKNPTAFYLCASSKLQAPYSNQPQHFGDGTRLSIL.